This T cell receptor (beta chain) originates from a study of blood T cell repertoires in COVID-19. Study details: Acute-phase and convalescent COVID-19 samples originated in the United States, Italy and Spain. The cDNA or gDNA used as material had been derived from T cells, B-cell-depleted T cells, or PBMCs.

Patients in Seattle were enrolled during active infection, then followed longitudinally. The germline V gene encodes CDR1 SGHRS and CDR2 YFSETQ. The CDR3 loop spans 16 amino acids. V lost 0 bases to trimming and J lost 2 bases, with 13 bases between them. In the study's own analysis: Reference gene primer amplification yielded estimated nucleated cell counts. Here immunoSEQ multiplex PCR was the method, and the copy in TCRdb shows in-frame clones only, minus some. V, J and clone size reflect that table, while D and trimming were determined from the DNA. Here the sample spans 200,000 to 250,000 clones, roughly 82% being singletons.

V usage is TRBV5-1 and J usage is TRBJ2-3; D is uncertain. Sample: peripheral blood. The source is a woman older than 75 with COVID-19, enrolled during active disease. The CDR3 sequence is CASSLGARNPTDTQYF. The CDR3 DNA follows: TGCGCCAGCAGCTTGGGGGCACGTAACCCCACAGATACGCAGTATTTT.